This TCR beta chain stems from a study of a mutant IDH1 vaccine in newly diagnosed glioma. Turning to the study itself: Of treated patients, 62.5% were men and approximately 40% women, averaging about 40 years. Week 35 brought visit V12, which was followed by visit V13 at week 47.

Germline V lookup: CDR1 SEHNR, CDR2 FQNEAQ (reference sequence). Losses at the gene ends were 1 base for V and 5 bases for J; bases not matched to a gene: 0. CDR3 size: 13 residues. The method was immunoSEQ multiplex PCR; TCRdb's version includes in-frame clones alone and lacks a portion of them. The sample has tens of thousands of clones; more than 80% are singletons. Of note for this clone: Its antigen remains unidentified.

Time point in this sample: week 35, safety follow-up. Every vaccine dose comprised 300 ug of mutant IDH1 20-mer peptide plus topical imiquimod. Tumors from donors were new WHO grade 3 or 4 IDH1-mutant astrocytomas with ATRX loss. Study outcomes and limitations: A vaccine-induced immune response developed in about 94% of the patients.

The clonotype originates from a man aged 40-50 years with glioma. Material: PBMCs, obtained from a glioma patient whose treatment included an IDH1 peptide vaccine. This rearrangement joins TRBV7-9 to TRBJ1-2, with TRBD1 identical over 8 bases. The CDR3 sequence: CASSLGTGYGYTF. DNA of the CDR3: TGTGCCAGCAGCTTAGGGACAGGGTATGGCTACACCTTC.